One sample yielded the 22 T cell receptor beta chains listed below, sequenced in a study of T cells after yellow fever vaccination. In TCRdb, the 5' RACE reads were re-called with MiXCR into one record per CDR3 protein. This table holds about 580,000 distinct CDR3 sequences, 17% found once. Sequencing was performed on PBMCs, taken around 5 days after the first yellow fever vaccination. The source of these receptors is a man aged 18 to 30 who received the YFV17D yellow fever vaccine.

The J gene is TRBJ1-1, the V gene TRBV6-5; D is uncertain. The germline V gene has CDR1 MNHEY and CDR2 SVGAGI. V was clipped by 7 bases and J by 8 bases, with 11 bases between them. CDR3 length: 11 residues. CDR3 in amino acids: CASTGFGEAFF. In DNA, the CDR3 is TGTGCCAGCACCGGGTTTGGGGAAGCTTTCTTT.

This CDR3 reads CASENRGSIYGYTF. CDR3 bases: TGTGCCAGCGAAAACAGGGGATCGATCTATGGCTACACCTTC. The chain joins TRBV12-3 or TRBV12-4 to TRBJ1-2; 7 bases match TRBD1. This CDR3 is 14 amino acids long. The V segment lost 8 bases and the J segment 4 bases; nucleotides outside the gene matches: 10.

The gene calls are TRBV6-2 or TRBV6-3 and TRBJ1-1; 11 positions match TRBD1. This CDR3 spans 15 amino acids. In germline, CDR1 is MNHEY, CDR2 SVGEGT. V trimming: 6 bases; J trimming: 3 bases; junction bases outside the gene matches: 6. The CDR3 here is CASSKDRGPDTEAFF. In DNA form, the CDR3 reads TGTGCCAGCAGCAAGGACAGGGGGCCGGACACTGAAGCTTTCTTT.

The chain has TRBV5-1 and TRBJ2-2; D possibly uses TRBD1 or TRBD2 (5 bases each). The V end was cut by 2 bases, the J end by 3 bases, with 8 bases between. CDR3 size: 14 residues. CDR1 and CDR2 (germline): SGHRS, YFSETQ. In DNA form, the CDR3 reads TGCGCCAGCAGCTTCGGGGACGACACCGGGGAGCTGTTTTTT. Translation gives CASSFGDDTGELFF. Full variable domain (remainder filled in from reference TRBV5-1 and TRBJ2-2): KAGVTQTPRYLIKTRGQQVTLSCSPISGHRSVSWYQQTPGQGLQFLFEYFSETQRNKGNFPGRFSGRQFSNSRSEMNVSTLELGDSALYLCASSFGDDTGELFFGEGSRLTVL.

This clonotype has a handful of counts. The V and J genes are TRBV25-1 and TRBJ2-2; 8 bases line up with TRBD1. V shed 5 bases, J shed 10 bases, and the junction held 9 bases outside the gene matches. The CDR3 spans 14 residues. From germline, CDR1 is MGHDK and CDR2 SYGVNS. CDR3 in DNA: TGTGCCAGCAGTACTCTCAGGGGGCGCGAGGAGCTGTTTTTT. Protein sequence: CASSTLRGREELFF.

The chain uses TRBV5-6 and TRBJ1-1; TRBD1 matches at 9 bases. V lost 4 bases, J lost 0 bases, and 4 bases stayed unmatched. Per germline, CDR1 SGHDT and CDR2 YYEEEE. This CDR3 has 15 amino acids. The CDR3 coding sequence is TGTGCCAGCAGCACGACAGGGGGGATGAACACTGAAGCTTTCTTT. This gives the protein CASSTTGGMNTEAFF. Full variable domain (rest looked up from reference TRBV5-6 and TRBJ1-1): DAGVTQSPTHLIKTRGQQVTLRCSPKSGHDTVSWYQQALGQGPQFIFQYYEEEERQRGNFPDRFSGHQFPNYSSELNVNALLLGDSALYLCASSTTGGMNTEAFFGQGTRLTVV.

The gene calls are TRBV9 and TRBJ2-3; maybe TRBD1 (5 bases). The CDR3 contains 14 residues. Germline assignment: CDR1 SGDLS and CDR2 YYNGEE. Trimming took off 0 bases at V and 6 bases at J, with 11 bases between the two ends. The CDR3 loop is CASSVEGAFDTQYF. CDR3 bases: TGTGCCAGCAGCGTAGAAGGGGCTTTCGATACGCAGTATTTT. Looking up the rest from reference TRBV9 and TRBJ2-3 gives the full variable domain: DSGVTQTPKHLITATGQRVTLRCSPRSGDLSVYWYQQSLDQGLQFLIQYYNGEERAKGNILERFSAQQFPDLHSELNLSSLELGDSALYFCASSVEGAFDTQYFGPGTRLTVL.

The V call is TRBV27, the J call TRBJ1-5; no firm D call. The V gene's germline CDR1 is MNHEY and CDR2 SMNVEV (reference sequence). The CDR3 sequence is 16 residues long. The V end was cut by 6 bases, the J end by 0 bases, with 15 bases between. This CDR3 reads CASSRRGDLSNQPQHF. The CDR3 region has the DNA TGTGCCAGCAGCCGCCGGGGAGACCTTAGCAATCAGCCCCAGCATTTT.

This clonotype has a handful of counts. The chain carries TRBV4-3 and TRBJ1-1, with 8 positions matching TRBD1. The J segment lost 5 bases and the V segment lost 0 bases, leaving 11 bases of the junction unmatched. The CDR3 runs 17 residues. Germline CDR1 LGHNA, CDR2 YSLEER. The CDR3 reads CASSQDLDRDMLTEAFF. The CDR3 DNA sequence: TGCGCCAGCAGCCAAGATCTGGACAGGGATATGTTGACTGAAGCTTTCTTT.

V and J are TRBV5-6 and TRBJ1-2; D not certain. The CDR3 is made up of 13 amino acids. V was shortened by 0 bases and J by 4 bases, with 7 bases between the two germline ends. Germline assignment: CDR1 SGHDT and CDR2 YYEEEE. The CDR3 coding sequence is TGTGCCAGCAGCTTGGACTCCCCCTATGGCTACACCTTC. Translation gives CASSLDSPYGYTF. The whole variable domain, filled in from reference TRBV5-6 and TRBJ1-2, reads DAGVTQSPTHLIKTRGQQVTLRCSPKSGHDTVSWYQQALGQGPQFIFQYYEEEERQRGNFPDRFSGHQFPNYSSELNVNALLLGDSALYLCASSLDSPYGYTFGSGTRLTVV.

CDR3 protein: CASSLEGVGGNSPLHF. DNA of the CDR3: TGTGCCAGCAGCTTGGAAGGGGTGGGAGGTAATTCACCCCTCCACTTT. This chain uses TRBV5-8 with TRBJ1-6; perhaps TRBD1 as D (5 bases). Germline V lookup: CDR1 SGHTS, CDR2 YDEGEE. The V gene lost 0 bases and the J gene lost 6 bases, with 13 bases spanning the gap. This CDR3 region has 16 residues.

This clonotype was observed a handful of times. The genes are TRBV28 and TRBJ2-7; D perhaps matches TRBD2 (5 bases). Germline lookup yields CDR1 MDHEN and CDR2 SYDVKM. The CDR3 contains 13 residues. Trimming removed 5 bases from V and 3 bases from J, with 11 bases in between. CDR3 sequence: CASSRPGNYEQYF. In DNA, the CDR3 is TGTGCCAGCAGTCGACCGGGAAACTACGAGCAGTACTTC. Supplemented by reference TRBV28 and TRBJ2-7, the full variable domain reads DVKVTQSSRYLVKRTGEKVFLECVQDMDHENMFWYRQDPGLGLRLIYFSYDVKMKEKGDIPEGYSVSREKKERFSLILESASTNQTSMYLCASSRPGNYEQYFGPGTRLTVT.

The V gene is TRBV29-1, the J gene TRBJ1-5, with D perhaps TRBD1 (6 bases). The CDR3 runs 13 residues. CDR1 and CDR2 from the germline V gene are SQVTM and ANQGSEA. Trimming took 3 bases from V and 6 from J, leaving 12 bases between them. The CDR3 here is CSVDGGLGQPQHF. The CDR3 region has the DNA TGCAGCGTTGACGGGGGGCTAGGTCAGCCCCAGCATTTT.

The chain has TRBV5-1 and TRBJ2-4, with D hard to call. V was cut by 0 bases and J by 6 bases, with 7 bases left in between. Germline lookup yields CDR1 SGHRS and CDR2 YFSETQ. The CDR3 contains 13 residues. The CDR3 DNA follows: TGCGCCAGCAGCTTGGAGGGTCCAAACATTCAGTACTTC. Translating it yields CASSLEGPNIQYF.

The rearrangement joins TRBV5-1 to TRBJ1-4; TRBD1 is a possible D gene (6 bases). Per germline, CDR1 SGHRS and CDR2 YFSETQ. The CDR3 is made up of 16 amino acids. With 4 bases removed from V and 0 bases from J, the gap between germline ends came to 13 bases. For the CDR3, the DNA is TGCGCCAGCAGCCCGGACAGCGTTGCAACTAATGAAAAACTGTTTTTT. Translated, it gives CASSPDSVATNEKLFF.

The chain carries TRBV4-3 and TRBJ1-5; D is unclear. V was pared by 0 bases and J by 5 bases, with 11 bases between. The CDR3 is 15 residues long. Germline lookup yields CDR1 LGHNA and CDR2 YSLEER. CDR3 sequence: CASSQDQTGYQPQHF. CDR3 DNA: TGCGCCAGCAGCCAAGATCAAACTGGCTATCAGCCCCAGCATTTT.

This chain uses TRBV4-3 with TRBJ2-3; D call uncertain. Germline-derived CDR1 and CDR2 are LGHNA and YSLEER. V gave up 0 bases and J gave up 2 bases, with 9 bases separating them. The CDR3 has 15 amino acids. The CDR3 here is CASSQDPRYTDTQYF. DNA for the CDR3: TGCGCCAGCAGCCAAGATCCCAGGTACACAGATACGCAGTATTTT.

The chain carries TRBV7-6 and TRBJ2-5, with TRBD2 identical over 7 bases. Germline CDR1 SGHVS, CDR2 FNYEAQ. The length of the CDR3 is 15 residues. Trimming removed 5 bases from V and 1 base from J; junction bases left unmatched: 7. This CDR3 is CASSPWGGGQETQYF. In DNA, the CDR3 is TGTGCCAGCAGCCCTTGGGGGGGGGGCCAAGAGACCCAGTACTTC.

This clonotype was observed a few times. The J gene is TRBJ2-3, the V gene TRBV11-2; D is unclear. V shed 5 bases and J shed 4 bases, with 7 bases lying between them. CDR3 length: 12 residues. Per germline, CDR1 SGHAT and CDR2 FQNNGV. The CDR3 protein is CASSRRADTQYF. The CDR3 DNA sequence: TGTGCCAGCAGCCGACGTGCAGATACGCAGTATTTT.

The chain employs TRBV30 and TRBJ1-1; D is unclear. Germline CDR1 GTSNPN, CDR2 SVGIG (reference sequence). This CDR3 has 12 amino acids. V lost 0 bases to trimming and J lost 4 bases, with 6 bases between them. The chain's CDR3 is CAWSVLPTEAFF. CDR3 DNA: TGTGCCTGGAGTGTTCTGCCCACTGAAGCTTTCTTT.

The chain carries TRBV5-4 and TRBJ2-6; either TRBD1 or TRBD2 may fit D (5 bases each). The ends were cut back, 4 bases at V and 1 base at J, with 15 bases in the middle. Germline CDR1 reads SGHNT; CDR2 reads YYREEE (reference sequence). This CDR3 is built from 17 residues. The CDR3 DNA reads as TGTGCCAGCAGCACCGGGACGGTAGAATCTGGGGCCAACGTCCTGACTTTC. Translating gives CASSTGTVESGANVLTF.

The J gene is TRBJ2-7, the V gene TRBV6-5; 8 positions agree with TRBD1. The CDR3 loop spans 14 amino acids. V trimming: 2 bases; J trimming: 4 bases; junction bases outside the gene matches: 4. The germline gives CDR1 MNHEY, CDR2 SVGAGI. CDR3 amino acids: CASSYDQGAYEQYF. The CDR3, as DNA: TGTGCCAGCAGTTACGATCAGGGGGCGTACGAGCAGTACTTC.